The present TCR beta chain was sequenced within a study of cytomegalovirus exposure and HLA in healthy donors. The overall study: Some 90 million unique TCRs from HLA-typed donors were held in an early data release.

The study ran its PCR with 60 Vbeta and 13 Jbeta primers. The assay was immunoSEQ multiplex PCR, and TCRdb's table has in-frame clones only and misses some. The profile covers about 130,000 clones, with around 70% appearing a single time and 1.5% to 2% taken by the ten largest. This clone was counted between two and nine times. Germline V gene lookup returns CDR1 WSHSY and CDR2 SAAADI. The CDR3 consists of 16 residues. J was trimmed by 9 bases and V by 7 bases; bases with no gene match: 13. The sample taken for sequencing was PBMCs. The clonotype comes from a young man in good health and CMV-seropositive. The chain uses TRBV10-2 and TRBJ2-6, with TRBD2 matching over 9 bases. CDR3 residues: CASTRDSGRGGNVLTF. The CDR3 nucleotides read TGCGCCAGCACCAGAGATAGCGGGAGAGGTGGCAACGTCCTGACTTTC.